The clone carrying this TCR beta chain was seen a handful of times. Its matching antigen is unknown. This CDR3 contains 13 residues. V gave up 0 bases and J gave up 8 bases, with 8 bases separating them. Per germline, CDR1 MNHEY and CDR2 SVGAGI. A process of 5'RACE template switching, which added a universal primer site and UMIs, was used to make TCR cDNA. In TCRdb, the 5' RACE reads were re-called with MiXCR into one record per CDR3 protein. The data show 550,000 or so distinct CDR3 sequences, about 19% seen once. The data are from a study of T cells after yellow fever vaccination. Across the study: Where fractions had low cell numbers, libraries were prepared from them with the SMART-Seq v4 Ultra Low Input RNA kit. Broader study findings: Only a small proportion of the clonotypes turned up in both the CD4 and the CD8 compartments, likely arising from convergent recombination. Booster samples showed a return of most primary-vaccination clones (around 96% CD4, approximately 90% CD8).

The starting material was PBMCs, obtained 15 days after the yellow fever booster vaccination. This sequence originates from a man in his thirties or forties who received the YFV17D yellow fever vaccine. This chain uses TRBV6-5 with TRBJ1-3; no reliable D call. This CDR3 is CASSYSWRYTIYF. The DNA of the CDR3 is TGTGCCAGCAGTTACTCTTGGCGCTACACCATATATTTT.